What follows are 21 T cell receptor beta chains derived from one specimen sequenced in a study of spatial heterogeneity in lung cancer. Each CDR3 protein gets one entry after TCRdb re-called the 5' RACE reads with MiXCR. The sample has 6,000 to 8,500 distinct CDR3 sequences; 4.5% to 7% are singletons. Time point in this sample: sample taken at primary tumor resection. Whole RNA, isolated from tumor, nontumor lung or frozen PBMC, was sequenced without prior sorting. Sequences were derived from normal lung tissue next to the tumor, sampled at surgery. The source of these receptors is a female donor with early-stage non-small cell lung cancer.

This clonotype has just a few counts. Being off target in a library aimed at alpha chains, this beta chain has a size of little meaning. The CDR3 DNA sequence: TGTGCCAGCAGCTTAGGAGCGGGAGTGAAGGAGCAGTACTTC. Its translation is CASSLGAGVKEQYF. The rearrangement uses TRBV7-6 and TRBJ2-7; TRBD2 matches 8 bases. Germline loops: CDR1 SGHVS, CDR2 FNYEAQ. V lost 1 base and J lost 7; bases outside the gene matches: 6. There are 14 residues in the CDR3.

This clonotype was detected ten times or more. Because the library targeted alpha chains, this beta chain is an off-target read whose size means little. The chain employs TRBV6-9 and TRBJ1-5; D may be TRBD1 (5 bases). Trimming removed 8 bases from V and 4 bases from J, with 18 bases in between. In germline, CDR1 is MNHGY, CDR2 SVAAGI. This CDR3 contains 15 residues. The CDR3 DNA follows: TGTGCCAGCTGGACCTCGGGACGGCGAAATCAGCCCCAGCATTTT. Its protein product is CASWTSGRRNQPQHF.

This clonotype is medium-sized by share. Found in a library prepared for alpha chains, this beta chain is an off-target read, and its abundance has little meaning. The chain recombines TRBV27 with TRBJ1-1, with D tentatively TRBD1 (6 bases). The V end was cut by 7 bases, the J end by 4 bases, with 16 bases between. CDR1 and CDR2 (germline): MNHEY, SMNVEV (reference sequence). This CDR3 is built from 14 residues. CDR3 DNA sequence: TGTGCCAGCATGAACAGGGCTGGGGGCACTGAAGCTTTCTTT. Translated, it gives CASMNRAGGTEAFF.

This clonotype was observed a few times. This beta chain slipped into a library made for alpha chains as a stray read, so its size is not meaningful. CDR3 protein: CASSLAGARNNEQFF. The CDR3 DNA reads TGTGCCAGCAGCTTAGCGGGGGCCCGTAACAATGAGCAGTTCTTC. This chain links TRBV7-9 with TRBJ2-1, with D possibly matching TRBD1 (6 bases). The CDR3 runs to 15 residues. The ends were cut back, 0 bases at V and 5 bases at J, with 11 bases in the middle. Per the germline V gene, CDR1 is SEHNR and CDR2 is FQNEAQ (reference sequence).

This clonotype came up many times. The library was designed around alpha chains, so this beta chain is a stray read whose abundance carries little weight. This chain uses TRBV2 with TRBJ1-1; TRBD1 aligns across 8 bases. The CDR3 totals 14 residues. The germline V gene encodes CDR1 SNHLY and CDR2 FYNNEI. The V and J ends lost 4 bases and 5 bases, in that order; junction bases with no gene match: 6. CDR3: CASSAGGSGTEAFF. Written as DNA, the CDR3 is TGTGCCAGCAGTGCAGGGGGCTCTGGAACTGAAGCTTTCTTT.

This clonotype is medium-sized within its sample. As an off-target read in a library built for alpha chains, this beta chain has a frequency of little significance. Here the CDR3 reads CASSVDVDNEQFF. CDR3 bases: TGTGCCAGCAGCGTGGACGTAGACAATGAGCAGTTCTTC. V is TRBV7-9 and J is TRBJ2-1; unclear D gene. The CDR3 runs to 13 residues. V was clipped by 5 bases and J by 5 bases, with 10 bases between them. The germline CDR1 and CDR2 sequences are SEHNR and FQNEAQ (reference sequence).

By share, this clonotype ranks as medium-sized (0.01 to 0.1%). For a library built for alpha chains, this beta chain is a stray read; little rests on its size. V is TRBV5-4 and J is TRBJ2-6; the match to TRBD1 covers 10 bases. The V segment lost 4 bases and the J segment 4 bases; nucleotides outside the gene matches: 8. CDR1 SGHNT and CDR2 YYREEE come from the germline V gene (reference sequence). This CDR3 spans 17 amino acids. The CDR3 loop is CASSRDRGRQGANVLTF. As DNA, the CDR3 is TGTGCCAGCAGCCGTGACAGGGGGCGACAGGGGGCCAACGTCCTGACTTTC. Using reference TRBV5-4 and TRBJ2-6 for the parts outside the CDR3, the full variable domain is ETGVTQSPTHLIKTRGQQVTLRCSSQSGHNTVSWYQQALGQGPQFIFQYYREEENGRGNFPPRFSGLQFPNYSSELNVNALELDDSALYLCASSRDRGRQGANVLTFGAGSRLTVL.

By share, this clonotype counts as medium-sized. Since the library was made to target alpha chains, this beta chain is a stray read and its abundance is not meaningful. The chain uses TRBV7-9 and TRBJ2-1, with D possibly TRBD2 on 6 matching bases. V lost 5 bases, J lost 6 bases, and 11 bases lay in between. Germline assignment: CDR1 SEHNR and CDR2 FQNEAQ (reference sequence). The CDR3 extends over 13 amino acids. DNA for the CDR3: TGTGCCAGCAGCATACTAGCAACCAATGAGCAGTTCTTC. This codes for CASSILATNEQFF.

As to this clonotype: The size of this beta chain means little, since it is a stray read in a library made for alpha chains. The V and J genes are TRBV6-6 and TRBJ1-1; no reliable D call. The V gene lost 5 bases and the J gene lost 3 bases, with 13 bases spanning the gap. The CDR3 spans 14 residues. The germline gives CDR1 MNHNY, CDR2 SVGAGI (reference sequence). CDR3 sequence (DNA): TGTGCCAGCAGTATACCAGAGGGAGACACTGAAGCTTTCTTT. The encoded protein is CASSIPEGDTEAFF.

There are many counts of this clonotype. For a library built for alpha chains, this beta chain is a stray read; little rests on its size. The rearrangement joins TRBV29-1 to TRBJ2-2; tentatively, D is TRBD1 (6 bases). The CDR3 totals 15 residues. CDR1 is SQVTM, CDR2 ANQGSEA, per germline. Trimming removed 5 bases from V and 3 bases from J, with 16 bases in between. The CDR3: CSVKKPGQDTGELFF. The CDR3, as DNA: TGCAGCGTTAAAAAACCGGGACAAGACACCGGGGAGCTGTTTTTT.

This clonotype was seen ten or more times. Little can be read into the size of this beta chain, an off-target read in a library designed for alpha chains. CDR3 sequence reads: CASSDQGLAGYNEQFF. CDR3 DNA: TGTGCCAGCAGTGACCAGGGACTAGCGGGATACAATGAGCAGTTCTTC. V is TRBV12-3 or TRBV12-4 and J is TRBJ2-1; 13 nucleotides align to TRBD2. The CDR3 spans 16 residues. Germline trimming cut 5 bases from V and 4 bases from J; bases unmatched to any gene: 5.

Many counts were recorded for this clonotype. This beta chain turned up in a library designed for alpha chains; as an off-target read, its abundance says little. The CDR3 is CSATGASPYEQYF. In DNA form, the CDR3 reads TGCAGTGCTACAGGGGCCTCTCCCTACGAGCAGTACTTC. The chain combines TRBV20-1 with TRBJ2-7; tentative D call: TRBD1 (6 bases). The V gene's germline CDR1 is DFQATT and CDR2 SNEGSKA (reference sequence). V was clipped by 4 bases and J by 2 bases, with 12 bases between them. There are 13 residues in the CDR3.

This clonotype was counted ten times or more. Since the library was made to target alpha chains, this beta chain is a stray read and its abundance is not meaningful. The rearrangement joins TRBV7-2 to TRBJ2-7; no firm D call. Germline values: CDR1 SGHTA, CDR2 FQGNSA. V gave up 10 bases and J gave up 2 bases, with 6 bases separating them. This CDR3 has 10 amino acids. CDR3 nucleotides: TGTGCCACCAGACCCTACGAGCAGTACTTC. It translates to CATRPYEQYF.

This clonotype showed up many times. Within a library made for alpha chains, this beta chain is off target, and its count is uninformative. This rearrangement joins TRBV19 to TRBJ1-2; TRBD1 might be the D (5 bases). This CDR3 has 12 residues. In germline, CDR1 is LNHDA, CDR2 SQIVND (reference sequence). V lost 7 bases and J lost 7, with 13 bases in between. The chain's CDR3 is CASTPRGGGYTF. The CDR3, as DNA: TGTGCCAGTACTCCGCGGGGCGGTGGCTACACCTTC.

This clonotype was seen only a few times. This beta chain appears as a stray read in a library generated for alpha chains; its size is not informative. The chain links TRBV6-2 or TRBV6-3 to TRBJ2-2; TRBD1 matches at 8 bases. The trim removed 4 bases at V and 6 bases at J, leaving 7 bases unmatched. The CDR3 consists of 15 residues. Germline loops: CDR1 MNHEY, CDR2 SVGEGT. In nucleotides, the CDR3 is TGTGCCAGCAGTTTTGCAGGGGGCGCCGCCGGGGAGCTGTTTTTT. The encoded protein is CASSFAGGAAGELFF.

This clonotype turned up a few times. Being off target in a library aimed at alpha chains, this beta chain has a size of little meaning. The chain recombines TRBV7-9 with TRBJ2-3; D is ambiguous. The length of the CDR3 is 14 residues. CDR1 and CDR2 from the germline V gene are SEHNR and FQNEAQ (reference sequence). The V gene lost 0 bases and the J gene lost 4 bases, with 8 bases spanning the gap. The CDR3: CASSLADLSDTQYF. The CDR3 DNA sequence: TGTGCCAGCAGCTTAGCGGATTTGTCAGATACGCAGTATTTT. Variable domain in full (rest from reference TRBV7-9 and TRBJ2-3): DTGVSQNPRHKITKRGQNVTFRCDPISEHNRLYWYRQTLGQGPEFLTYFQNEAQLEKSRLLSDRFSAERPKGSFSTLEIQRTEQGDSAMYLCASSLADLSDTQYFGPGTRLTVL.

This clonotype was detected only a few times. For a library built for alpha chains, this beta chain is a stray read; little rests on its size. The genes are TRBV21-1 and TRBJ1-4. TRBV21-1 is a documented pseudogene. The CDR3 runs to 11 residues. The CDR3 bases are TGTGCCAGCAGCAACGACGAAAAACTGTTTTTT. Its protein product is CASSNDEKLFF.

Many counts were recorded for this clonotype. This beta chain appears as a stray read in a library generated for alpha chains; its size is not informative. This CDR3 is CASSYGRADYNEQFF. The CDR3 coding sequence is TGTGCCAGCAGTTACGGCAGGGCCGACTACAATGAGCAGTTCTTC. The chain employs TRBV6-2 or TRBV6-3 and TRBJ2-1; TRBD1 is a possible D gene (5 bases). This CDR3 has 15 amino acids. Trimming left V 2 bases short and J 3 bases short, with 11 bases between. Germline lookup yields CDR1 MNHEY and CDR2 SVGEGT.

This clonotype appeared many times. A library made for alpha chains picked up this beta chain off target, so its size means little. The V and J genes are TRBV24-1 and TRBJ2-1, with 10 nucleotides matching TRBD2. Trimming at V came to 3 bases and at J to 0 bases, leaving 4 bases not matched to a gene. CDR1 is KGHDR, CDR2 SFDVKD, per germline. CDR3 size: 17 residues. The CDR3 region is CATSDTGLAVSYNEQFF. CDR3 DNA sequence: TGTGCCACCAGTGATACCGGACTAGCGGTCTCCTACAATGAGCAGTTCTTC.

Sample share makes this clonotype medium-sized. This beta chain came through as a stray read in a library set up for alpha chains, and its size says little. The CDR3 loop is CASSLGAEQYF. CDR3 bases: TGTGCCAGCAGCTTGGGGGCCGAGCAGTACTTC. The rearrangement links TRBV7-9 to TRBJ2-7, with a weak D call TRBD1 (6 bases). V dropped 3 bases and J dropped 6 bases, with 6 bases sitting between them. The CDR3 length is 11 residues. The germline V gene has CDR1 SEHNR and CDR2 FQNEAQ (reference sequence).

By sample share, this clonotype is medium-sized (0.01 to 0.1%). The size of this beta chain means little, since it is a stray read in a library made for alpha chains. The genes are TRBV7-2 and TRBJ2-1; 15 bases line up with TRBD2. The CDR3 totals 15 residues. The V gene end was trimmed by 4 bases and the J gene end by 9 bases; junction bases not matched to a gene: 4. Germline values: CDR1 SGHTA, CDR2 FQGNSA. As DNA, the CDR3 is TGTGCCAGCAGCTCGGGACTAGCGGGAGGTGTTGAGCAGTTCTTC. Translation: CASSSGLAGGVEQFF.